This T cell receptor beta chain was documented in a study of cytomegalovirus exposure and HLA in healthy donors. Study information: According to later analysis, the same platform produced the 100 to 150 validation and 600 to 800 first-cohort repertoires. The study, taken as a whole, reports: There were some public TCRs occurring in many donors, but most TCR sequences were rare. Cytomegalovirus-associated status was assigned to around 160 TCR beta chains. One later analysis, an examination of the 120 validation repertoires, found that first-cohort TCR clusters tended to co-occur in them.

About this clone itself: Antigen unknown.

CDR1 and CDR2 from the germline V gene are MNHEY and SMNVEV (reference sequence). The CDR3 has 16 residues. The junction had 10 bases not matched to a gene; V was cut back by 2 bases and J by 5 bases. Assay used: immunoSEQ multiplex PCR; TCRdb lists only in-frame clones, some missing. The sample lists some 120,000 clones, roughly 89% occurring once. The clonotype was recovered from a woman aged 18-29 years in good health and CMV-seronegative. The sample taken for sequencing was PBMCs. V and J are TRBV27 and TRBJ1-1, with 8 bases fitting TRBD1. CDR3 nucleotides: TGTGCCAGCAGTTTAGGGGCGACAGGGGTTGGGACTGAAGCTTTCTTT. Its protein is CASSLGATGVGTEAFF.